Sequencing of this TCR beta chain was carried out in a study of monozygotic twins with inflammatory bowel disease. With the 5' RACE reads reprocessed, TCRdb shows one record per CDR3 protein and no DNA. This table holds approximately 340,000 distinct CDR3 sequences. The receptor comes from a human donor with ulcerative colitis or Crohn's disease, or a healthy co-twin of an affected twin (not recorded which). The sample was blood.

The CDR3 loop is CASTGELGSPLHF. This sequence joins TRBV6-6 and TRBJ1-6. This CDR3 has 13 residues. CDR1 MNHNY and CDR2 SVGAGI come from the germline V gene (reference sequence).